This TCR beta chain was identified during a study of blood T cell repertoires in COVID-19. Looking at the study overall: T cells, B-cell-depleted T cells, or PBMCs supplied cDNA or gDNA.

In the original processing: Reference gene primer amplification yielded estimated nucleated cell counts. The assay was immunoSEQ multiplex PCR, and TCRdb's table has in-frame clones only and misses some. V and J calls and clone size are copied from that table; D and trimming were computed from the DNA. This table has 300,000 or so clones, roughly 84% appearing once. The CDR3 extends over 15 amino acids. Trimming removed 0 bases from V and 3 bases from J; junction bases left unmatched: 5. Germline V gene data show CDR1 as SGHRS and CDR2 as YFSETQ. The chain joins TRBV5-1 to TRBJ2-7; TRBD1 aligns across 8 bases. The TCR was taken from a man aged 50 to 59 with active or convalescent COVID-19. Sequencing was done on a sample of peripheral blood. DNA for the CDR3: TGCGCCAGCAGCTTGGGGGGACAGGCGAGCTACGAGCAGTACTTC. Protein: CASSLGGQASYEQYF.